The 14 T cell receptor beta chains in this list originate from one sample, sequenced in a study of tumor-infiltrating lymphocytes in primary liver carcinoma (dated by TCRdb to 2016 to 2017). Without any cell sorting, total RNA and DNA were co-extracted from about 21-30 mg of bulk tissue using the AllPrep DNA/RNA mini kit. The sequencer listed for this sample is Illumina HiSeq 2500. Starting from 450 to 500 ng total RNA, TCRbeta-specific cDNA was produced by reverse transcription with a constant-region primer and ProtoScript II reverse transcriptase. Three nested multiplex PCR rounds, following a slightly modified ARM-PCR procedure, were used to build the TCRbeta libraries. Multiplex TRBV1-TRBV30 forward primers and a Cbeta reverse primer were used in the first two PCR rounds, each of which was run for about 10 cycles. The public reads were quality trimmed at Q25 with fastp and then assembled into clones with MiXCR by TCRdb, keeping productive beta chains. Rows with one shared CDR3 protein collapse into an entry with the most common genes and DNA. Present in this sample are 100,000 or so distinct CDR3 sequences, around two thirds of which were seen just once. The ten largest clones add up to roughly 12% of the sample.

The specimen sequenced was liver tumor tissue from sampling region 2. In the paper's terms, the cell subset or site label means: tumor region T2, inferior pole. Receptor source: a woman between 55 and 75 years old with primary liver carcinoma and hepatitis B virus infection.

Details on this clonotype: At one end, the junction sequence differs from germline, possibly due to a read error. The chain is built from TRBV7-8 and TRBJ1-2, with D tentatively TRBD1 (6 bases). The CDR3 contains 14 residues. CDR1 is SGHVS, CDR2 FQNEAQ, per germline. The CDR3 here is CASSYRDNSYGYSF. The CDR3 nucleotides read TGTGCCAGCAGCTATAGGGACAATTCCTATGGCTACAGCTTC.

Comments on this clonotype: A junction boundary mismatches the germline segment, possibly from a read error. The chain uses TRBV24-1 and TRBJ2-5, with D hard to call. Germline lookup yields CDR1 KGHDR and CDR2 SFDVKD. The length of the CDR3 is 15 residues. This chain's CDR3 is CATSDRQVHHETQYF. The CDR3 DNA reads as TGTGCCACCAGTGATCGGCAGGTGCACCACGAGACCCAGTACTTC.

Worth noting for this clonotype: The CDR3 does not end in the conserved phenylalanine or tryptophan, so this is likely a read error. V is TRBV24-1 and J is TRBJ2-5, with D tentatively TRBD1 (6 bases). CDR1 is KGHDR and CDR2 is SFDVKD in the germline V gene. The length of the CDR3 is 16 residues. In nucleotides, the CDR3 is TGTGCCACCAGTGATTCCGGGACAAATTATCAAGAGACTCAGTACTTA. Protein product: CATSDSGTNYQETQYL.

This clonotype was detected once. V gene TRBV20-1 combines with J gene TRBJ2-1; D is perhaps TRBD1 or TRBD2 (6 bases each). V dropped 5 bases and J dropped 12 bases, with 17 bases sitting between them. This CDR3 comprises 12 residues. Germline values: CDR1 DFQATT, CDR2 SNEGSKA (reference sequence). This CDR3 reads CSAVLGGHGQFF. In DNA, the CDR3 is TGCAGTGCTGTCCTCGGGGGCCATGGGCAGTTCTTC.

This clonotype was seen ten or more times. The chain is built from TRBV10-2 and TRBJ2-1; D is possibly TRBD1 (6 bases). Between the trimmed V and J ends, which lost 6 bases and 8 bases, there was a span of 14 bases. The CDR3 runs to 13 residues. Germline loops: CDR1 WSHSY, CDR2 SAAADI. The CDR3 region has the DNA TGCGCCAGCAGACCCGGACAGTACGATGAGCAGTTCTTC. This codes for CASRPGQYDEQFF.

A single count supports this clonotype. One end of the junction fails to match germline, which may point to a read error. The chain uses TRBV28 and TRBJ2-1, with 11 positions matching TRBD1. The CDR3 is made up of 16 amino acids. Germline V CDR1 and CDR2: MDHEN, SYDVKM. CDR3 coding DNA: TGTGCCAGCATCACCTTAAGGGACAGGGGGTACAATGAGCAGCTCTTC. It specifies CASITLRDRGYNEQLF.

This clonotype was seen many times. This rearrangement joins TRBV29-1 to TRBJ2-5; D gene ambiguous. This CDR3 is 12 amino acids long. V was trimmed by 2 bases and J by 3 bases, leaving 7 bases between them. In germline, CDR1 is SQVTM, CDR2 ANQGSEA. Here the CDR3 DNA reads TGCAGCGTTGAATTACCCAAAGAGACCCAGTACTTC. Amino acid sequence: CSVELPKETQYF.

This chain uses TRBV20-1 with TRBJ2-5, with D uncertain. Between the trimmed V and J ends, which lost 0 bases and 5 bases, there was a span of 10 bases. Germline assignment: CDR1 DFQATT and CDR2 SNEGSKA (reference sequence). This CDR3 spans 13 amino acids. The CDR3 reads CSARDAGRETQYF. The CDR3 DNA reads TGCAGTGCTAGAGATGCAGGCAGGGAGACCCAGTACTTC.

Points on this clonotype: This could be a read error, since a much larger clone is one nucleotide away. J is TRBJ2-7 and V is TRBV7-9; 12 bases are shared with TRBD1. The ends lost 9 bases at V and 6 bases at J; junction bases unmatched: 12. The V gene's germline CDR1 is SEHNR and CDR2 FQNEAQ (reference sequence). CDR3 length: 15 residues. CDR3 sequence reads: CARSRLGGQGAEQYF. The CDR3, as DNA: TGTGCCAGGAGCCGCTTAGGGGGACAGGGGGCCGAGCAGTACTTC.

This clonotype was counted a few times. The junction differs from germline at one of its ends, possibly a read error. The chain has TRBV6-1 and TRBJ2-2, with D perhaps TRBD2 (7 bases). This CDR3 has 18 residues. Germline-derived CDR1 and CDR2 are MNHNS and SASEGT. This CDR3 is CAGRPLPGGGSNTGELVF. CDR3 bases: TGTGCCGGCAGGCCCCTACCTGGGGGGGGCTCGAACACCGGGGAGCTGGTTTTT.

This clonotype was recorded many times. V gene TRBV29-1 combines with J gene TRBJ2-1; unclear D gene. Germline V gives CDR1 SQVTM, CDR2 ANQGSEA. V dropped 3 bases and J dropped 8 bases, with 11 bases sitting between them. This CDR3 contains 12 residues. This chain's CDR3 is CSVDRRGDEQFF. The CDR3, as DNA: TGCAGCGTTGATCGGCGCGGTGATGAGCAGTTCTTC.

About this clonotype: The junction shows a germline mismatch at one end, possibly a read error. V usage is TRBV6-6 and J usage is TRBJ1-1; the D is unclear. Germline V CDR1 and CDR2: MNHNY, SVGAGI (reference sequence). The CDR3 has 15 amino acids. CDR3 DNA sequence: TGTGTCAGCATCCCGACACCTACATCGAACACTGAAGTTTTCTTT. It codes for CVSIPTPTSNTEVFF.

This clonotype was counted at least ten times. The chain carries TRBV6-1 and TRBJ2-1, with D uncertain. V was shortened by 1 base and J by 11 bases, with 9 bases between the two germline ends. This CDR3 has 12 residues. Germline V gene data show CDR1 as MNHNS and CDR2 as SASEGT. This chain's CDR3 is CASSEGLFKQFF. DNA for the CDR3: TGTGCCAGCAGTGAAGGACTCTTTAAGCAGTTCTTC.

Regarding this clonotype: The final CDR3 position lacks the conserved phenylalanine or tryptophan, pointing to a likely read error. The chain has TRBV6-5 and TRBJ2-7; D perhaps matches TRBD1 (5 bases). The CDR3 sequence is 14 residues long. CDR1 and CDR2 from the germline V gene are MNHEY and SVGAGI. Trimming shortened V by 6 bases and J by 2 bases, and 14 bases separated the two germline ends. The CDR3: CASSQIGVTYEQYL. The CDR3 DNA reads TGTGCCAGCAGCCAGATAGGGGTAACCTACGAGCAGTACCTC.